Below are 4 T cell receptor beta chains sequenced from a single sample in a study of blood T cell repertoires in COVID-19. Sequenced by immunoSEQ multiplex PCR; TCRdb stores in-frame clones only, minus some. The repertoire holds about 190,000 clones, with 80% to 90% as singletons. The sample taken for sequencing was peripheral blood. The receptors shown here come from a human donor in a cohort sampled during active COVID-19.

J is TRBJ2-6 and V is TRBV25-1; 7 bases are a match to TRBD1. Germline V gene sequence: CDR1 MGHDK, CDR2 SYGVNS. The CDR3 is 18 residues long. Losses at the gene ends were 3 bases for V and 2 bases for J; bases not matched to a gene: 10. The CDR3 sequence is CASSDYLTGMAGANVLTF. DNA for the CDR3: TGTGCCAGCAGTGATTACCTGACAGGGATGGCTGGGGCCAACGTCCTGACTTTC.

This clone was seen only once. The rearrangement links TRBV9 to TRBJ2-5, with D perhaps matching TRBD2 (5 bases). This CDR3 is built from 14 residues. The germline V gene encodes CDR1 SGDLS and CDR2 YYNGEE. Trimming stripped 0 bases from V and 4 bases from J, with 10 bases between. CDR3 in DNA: TGTGCCAGCAGCGTAGCTCGCGAGGGAGAGACCCAGTACTTC. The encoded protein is CASSVAREGETQYF.

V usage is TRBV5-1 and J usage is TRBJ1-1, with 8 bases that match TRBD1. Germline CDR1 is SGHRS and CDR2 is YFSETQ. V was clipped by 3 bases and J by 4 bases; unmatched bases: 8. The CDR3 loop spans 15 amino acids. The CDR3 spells CASSSRTGMGTEAFF. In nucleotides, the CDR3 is TGCGCCAGCAGCTCCCGGACAGGGATGGGCACTGAAGCTTTCTTT.

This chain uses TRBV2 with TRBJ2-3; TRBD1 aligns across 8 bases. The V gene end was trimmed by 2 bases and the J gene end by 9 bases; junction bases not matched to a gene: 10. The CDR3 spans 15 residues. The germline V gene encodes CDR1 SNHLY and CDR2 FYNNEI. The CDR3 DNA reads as TGTGCCAGCAGTGAACTGGGACAGGAAGCATCAACGCAGTATTTT. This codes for CASSELGQEASTQYF.